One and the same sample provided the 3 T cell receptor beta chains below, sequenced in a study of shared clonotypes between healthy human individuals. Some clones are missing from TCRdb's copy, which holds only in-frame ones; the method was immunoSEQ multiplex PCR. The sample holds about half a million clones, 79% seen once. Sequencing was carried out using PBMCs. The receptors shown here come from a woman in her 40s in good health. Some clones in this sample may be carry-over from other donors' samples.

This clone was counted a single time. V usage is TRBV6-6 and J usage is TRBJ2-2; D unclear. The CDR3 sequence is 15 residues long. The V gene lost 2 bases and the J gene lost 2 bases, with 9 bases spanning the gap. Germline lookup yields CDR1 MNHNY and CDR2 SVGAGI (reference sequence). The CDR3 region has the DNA TGTGCCAGCAGTTACGACGGCCTTAACACCGGGGAGCTGTTTTTT. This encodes CASSYDGLNTGELFF.

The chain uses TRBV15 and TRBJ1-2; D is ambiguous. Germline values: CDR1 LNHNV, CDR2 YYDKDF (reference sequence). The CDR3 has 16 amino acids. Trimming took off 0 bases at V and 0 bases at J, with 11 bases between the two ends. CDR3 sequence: CATSRDREVTNYGYTF. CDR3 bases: TGTGCCACCAGCAGAGATCGGGAGGTAACTAACTATGGCTACACCTTC.

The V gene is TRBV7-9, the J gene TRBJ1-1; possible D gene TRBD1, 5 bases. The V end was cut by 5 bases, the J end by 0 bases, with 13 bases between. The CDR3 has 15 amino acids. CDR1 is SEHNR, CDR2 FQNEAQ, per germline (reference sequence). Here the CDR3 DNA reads TGTGCCAGCAGCACAACCGGGACCGTGAACACTGAAGCTTTCTTT. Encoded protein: CASSTTGTVNTEAFF. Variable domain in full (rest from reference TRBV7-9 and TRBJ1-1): DTGVSQNPRHKITKRGQNVTFRCDPISEHNRLYWYRQTLGQGPEFLTYFQNEAQLEKSRLLSDRFSAERPKGSFSTLEIQRTEQGDSAMYLCASSTTGTVNTEAFFGQGTRLTVV.